This entry features one T cell receptor (beta chain) sequence. This entry comes from a study of cytomegalovirus exposure and HLA in healthy donors. The junction had 11 bases not matched to a gene; V was cut back by 6 bases and J by 4 bases. The CDR3 sequence is 15 residues long. Germline loops: CDR1 MDHEN, CDR2 SYDVKM. TCRdb's copy holds only in-frame clones and misses some; the assay was immunoSEQ multiplex PCR. The table has roughly 300,000 clones, around 87% seen once; the top ten hold over 0.7%. This receptor was obtained from a young woman in good health and CMV-seronegative. What was sequenced was PBMCs. This rearrangement joins TRBV28 to TRBJ2-7; 8 bases line up with TRBD1. In DNA form, the CDR3 reads TGTGCCAGCAGCCCCACCGGGACAGGTGGTTACGAGCAGTACTTC. It codes for CASSPTGTGGYEQYF.